This T cell receptor beta chain was identified during a study of blood T cells in healthy people across ages. Study overall: Template switching retrieved approximately one barcoded beta molecule for each two T cells. Findings and caveats of the study: Both naive CD4+ cell counts and diversity were greater in long-lived donors than in aged donors.

Note on this clonotype: The antigen is undetermined.

Combining a sample-barcoded 5' primer with a J-beta primer mix, a second PCR ran for 7 to 11 cycles. Each CDR3 protein is one row after TCRdb ran MiXCR on the 5' RACE reads. The sample has about 560,000 distinct CDR3 sequences, about 27% seen once. The CDR3 covers 13 residues. CDR1 is DFQATT, CDR2 SNEGSKA, per germline (reference sequence). The V gene lost 6 bases and the J gene lost 2 bases, with 10 bases spanning the gap. This same sample was also part of a study on T cells of mothers and their children. Turning to that study: The TCR beta CDR3 read count exceeded 8 million for each mother and was some 2.7 million for each child. No clone of persistent microchimeric T cells was detected.

J is TRBJ1-4 and V is TRBV20-1; D perhaps matches TRBD1 (5 bases). Specimen: blood. The sequence was collected from a boy aged 2 to 10 in good health. The CDR3 sequence: CSAVQATNEKLFF. Here the CDR3 DNA reads TGCAGTGCAGTACAGGCCACTAATGAAAAACTGTTTTTT.